This TCR beta chain is drawn from a study of cytomegalovirus exposure and HLA in healthy donors. Study observations and caveats: A later analysis found TCR association rates differed by HLA locus, highest for DRB1 and lowest for HLA-C. Associated with cytomegalovirus, according to the listing, were some 180 TCR beta chains. In an earlier analysis, most TCR beta V segments were productive about 87% or about 30% of the time. A later analysis linked a missense DCLRE1C variant to TCR beta V- and J-gene trimming.

The germline V gene encodes CDR1 ENHRY and CDR2 SYGVKD. The CDR3 covers 13 residues. V dropped 6 bases and J dropped 5 bases, with 14 bases sitting between them. With respect to this clone: The antigen is undetermined.

The PCR ran on 60 Vbeta and 13 Jbeta primers. The table came from immunoSEQ multiplex PCR; TCRdb's copy has only in-frame clones and leaves some out. Altogether about 170,000 clones are present, roughly 84% being singletons, with the ten largest covering around 2.5%. This receptor was obtained from a man aged 25-40 years in good health and CMV-seropositive. Sequences were obtained from PBMCs. The chain uses TRBV10-3 and TRBJ2-7, with D possibly TRBD2 on 6 matching bases. In DNA, the CDR3 is TGTGCCATCAGCGGGGGACTGATCGACGAGCAGTACGTC. This encodes CAISGGLIDEQYV.